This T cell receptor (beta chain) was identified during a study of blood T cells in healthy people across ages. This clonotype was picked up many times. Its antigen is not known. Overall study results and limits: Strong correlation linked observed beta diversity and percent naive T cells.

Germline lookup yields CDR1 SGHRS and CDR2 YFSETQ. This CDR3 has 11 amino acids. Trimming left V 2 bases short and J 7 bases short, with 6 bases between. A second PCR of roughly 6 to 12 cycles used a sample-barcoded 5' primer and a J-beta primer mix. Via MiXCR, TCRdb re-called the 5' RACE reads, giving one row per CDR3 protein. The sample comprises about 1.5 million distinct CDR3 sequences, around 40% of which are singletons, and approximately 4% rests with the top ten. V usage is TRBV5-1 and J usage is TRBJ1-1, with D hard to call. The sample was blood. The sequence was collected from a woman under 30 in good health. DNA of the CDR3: TGCGCCAGCAGCTTTGGGGATGAAGCTTTCTTT. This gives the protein CASSFGDEAFF.